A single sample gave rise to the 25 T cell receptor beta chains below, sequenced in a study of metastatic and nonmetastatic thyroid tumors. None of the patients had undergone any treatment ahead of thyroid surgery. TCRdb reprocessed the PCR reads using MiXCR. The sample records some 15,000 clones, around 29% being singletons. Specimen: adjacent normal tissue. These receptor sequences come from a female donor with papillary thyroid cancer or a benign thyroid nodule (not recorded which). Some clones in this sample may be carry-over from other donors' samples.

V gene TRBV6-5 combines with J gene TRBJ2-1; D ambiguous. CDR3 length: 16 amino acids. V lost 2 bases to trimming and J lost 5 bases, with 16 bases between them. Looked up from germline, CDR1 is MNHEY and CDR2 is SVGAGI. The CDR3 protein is CASSYRIGDTNNEQFF. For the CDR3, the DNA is TGTGCCAGCAGTTACAGAATTGGGGATACAAACAATGAGCAGTTCTTC.

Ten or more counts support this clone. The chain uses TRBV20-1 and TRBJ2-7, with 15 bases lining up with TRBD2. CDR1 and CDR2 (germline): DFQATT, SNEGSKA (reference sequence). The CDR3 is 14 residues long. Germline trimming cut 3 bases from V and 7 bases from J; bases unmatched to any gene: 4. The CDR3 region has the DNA TGCAGTGCTAGCCCCGGGACTAGCGGGGGGGAGCAGTACTTC. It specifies CSASPGTSGGEQYF.

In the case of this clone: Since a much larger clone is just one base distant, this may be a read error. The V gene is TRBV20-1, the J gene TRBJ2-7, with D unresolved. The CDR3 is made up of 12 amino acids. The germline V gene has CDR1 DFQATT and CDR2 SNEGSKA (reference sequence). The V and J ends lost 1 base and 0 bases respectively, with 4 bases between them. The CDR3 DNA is TGCAGTGCTAGAGTGCTCTCCTACGAGCAGTACTTC. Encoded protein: CSARVLSYEQYF.

In DNA, the CDR3 is TGTGCCAGCAGTTTATTGAATCCCTACGAGCAGTACTTC. This encodes CASSLLNPYEQYF. The genes are TRBV27 and TRBJ2-7; D is unclear. Germline CDR1 is MNHEY and CDR2 is SMNVEV (reference sequence). The CDR3 is 13 amino acids. Trimming removed 1 base from V and 2 bases from J, with 6 bases in between.

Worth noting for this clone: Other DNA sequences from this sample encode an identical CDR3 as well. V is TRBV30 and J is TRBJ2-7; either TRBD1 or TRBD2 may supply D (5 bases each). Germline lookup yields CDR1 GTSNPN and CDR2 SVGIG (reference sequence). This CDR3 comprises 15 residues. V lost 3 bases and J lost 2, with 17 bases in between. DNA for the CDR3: TGTGCCTGGAGCAAGGGACCGGGCCCAGCCTACGAGCAGTACTTC. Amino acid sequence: CAWSKGPGPAYEQYF.

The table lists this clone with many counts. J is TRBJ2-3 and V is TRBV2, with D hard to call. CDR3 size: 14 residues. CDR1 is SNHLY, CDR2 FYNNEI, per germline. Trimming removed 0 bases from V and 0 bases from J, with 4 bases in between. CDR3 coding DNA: TGTGCCAGCAGTGAAGCCCTAAGCACAGATACGCAGTATTTT. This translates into CASSEALSTDTQYF.

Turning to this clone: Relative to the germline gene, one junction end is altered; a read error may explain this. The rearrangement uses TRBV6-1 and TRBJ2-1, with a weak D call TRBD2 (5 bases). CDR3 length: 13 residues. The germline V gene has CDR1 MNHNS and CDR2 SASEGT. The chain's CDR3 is CASSTLPQDSPSF. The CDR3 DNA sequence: TGTGCCAGCAGTACCCTGCCCCAGGACTCTCCTTCCTTC.

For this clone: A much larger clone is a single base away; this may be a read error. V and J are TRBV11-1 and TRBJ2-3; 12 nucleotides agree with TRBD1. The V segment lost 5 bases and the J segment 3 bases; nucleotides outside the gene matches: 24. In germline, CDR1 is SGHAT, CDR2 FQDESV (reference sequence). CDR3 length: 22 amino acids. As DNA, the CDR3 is TGTGCCAGCAGCCTAGGCGGGACAGGGGGCCTATTGGGGAGTGGGGCGACAGATACGCAGTATTTT. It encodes CASSLGGTGGLLGSGATDTQYF.

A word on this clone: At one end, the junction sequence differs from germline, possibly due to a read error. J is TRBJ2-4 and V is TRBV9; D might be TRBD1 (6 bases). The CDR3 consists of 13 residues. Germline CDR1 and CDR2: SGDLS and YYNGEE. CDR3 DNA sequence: TGTGCCAGCGGCGTCGACGGGGACAAGATTCAGTACTTC. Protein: CASGVDGDKIQYF.

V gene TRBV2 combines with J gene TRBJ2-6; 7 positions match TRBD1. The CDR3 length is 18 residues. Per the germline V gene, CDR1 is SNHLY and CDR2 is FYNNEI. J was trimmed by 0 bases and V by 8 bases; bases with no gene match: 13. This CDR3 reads CASSRSGTVYSGANVLTF. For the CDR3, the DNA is TGTGCCAGCTCCCGGTCGGGGACAGTATACTCTGGGGCCAACGTCCTGACTTTC.

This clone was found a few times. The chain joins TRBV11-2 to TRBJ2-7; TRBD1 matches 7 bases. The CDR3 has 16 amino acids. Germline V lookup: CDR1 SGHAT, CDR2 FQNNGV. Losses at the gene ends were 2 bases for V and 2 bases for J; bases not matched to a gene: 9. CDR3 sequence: CASSLWSTGATYEQYF. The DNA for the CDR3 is TGTGCCAGCAGCTTATGGTCCACAGGGGCTACCTACGAGCAGTACTTC.

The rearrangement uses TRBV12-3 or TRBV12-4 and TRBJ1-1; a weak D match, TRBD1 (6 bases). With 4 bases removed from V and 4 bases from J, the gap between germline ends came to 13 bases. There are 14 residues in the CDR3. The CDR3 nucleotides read TGTGCCAGCAGTTCACAGGGAAGTAGCACTGAAGCTTTCTTT. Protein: CASSSQGSSTEAFF.

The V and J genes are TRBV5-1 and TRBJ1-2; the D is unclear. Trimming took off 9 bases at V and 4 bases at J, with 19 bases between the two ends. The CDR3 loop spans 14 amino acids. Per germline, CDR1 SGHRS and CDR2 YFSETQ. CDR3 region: CATSQNRDIYGYTF. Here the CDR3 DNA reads TGCGCCACGTCCCAGAACCGAGATATCTATGGCTACACCTTC.

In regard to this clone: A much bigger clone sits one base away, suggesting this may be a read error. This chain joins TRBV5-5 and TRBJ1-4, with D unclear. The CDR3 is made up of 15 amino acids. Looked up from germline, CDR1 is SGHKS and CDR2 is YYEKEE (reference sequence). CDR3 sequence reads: CASSLVETTSEKLFF. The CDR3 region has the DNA TGTGCCAGCAGCTTGGTAGAGACAACTAGTGAAAAACTGTTTTTT.

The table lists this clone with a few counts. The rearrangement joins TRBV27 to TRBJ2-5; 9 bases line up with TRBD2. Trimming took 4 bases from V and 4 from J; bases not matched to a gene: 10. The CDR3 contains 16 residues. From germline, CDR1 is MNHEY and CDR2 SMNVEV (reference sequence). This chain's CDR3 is CASSWATSGELETQYF. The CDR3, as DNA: TGTGCCAGCAGTTGGGCGACTAGCGGTGAGCTAGAGACCCAGTACTTC.

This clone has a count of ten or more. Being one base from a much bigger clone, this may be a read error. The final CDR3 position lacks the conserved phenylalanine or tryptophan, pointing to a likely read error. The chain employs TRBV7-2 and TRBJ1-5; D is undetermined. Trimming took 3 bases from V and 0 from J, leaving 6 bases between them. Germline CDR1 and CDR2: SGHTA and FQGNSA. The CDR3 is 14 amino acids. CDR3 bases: TGTGCCAGCAGCTTCTCAGGTAGCAATCAGCCCCAGCATCTT. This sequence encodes CASSFSGSNQPQHL.

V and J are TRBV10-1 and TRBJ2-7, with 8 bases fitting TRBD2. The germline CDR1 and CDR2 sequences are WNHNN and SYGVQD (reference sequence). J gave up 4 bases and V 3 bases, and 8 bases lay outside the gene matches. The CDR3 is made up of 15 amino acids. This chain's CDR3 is CASSEWTSRTYEQYF. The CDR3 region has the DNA TGCGCCAGCAGTGAATGGACTAGCCGAACTTACGAGCAGTACTTC.

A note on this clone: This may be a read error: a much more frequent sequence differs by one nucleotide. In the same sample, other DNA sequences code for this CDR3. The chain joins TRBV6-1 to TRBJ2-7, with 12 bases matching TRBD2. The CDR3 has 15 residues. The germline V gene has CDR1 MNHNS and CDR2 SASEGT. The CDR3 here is CASSKGGTSGFEQYF. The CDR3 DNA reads TGTGCCAGCAGTAAAGGAGGGACTAGCGGGTTCGAGCAGTATTTC.

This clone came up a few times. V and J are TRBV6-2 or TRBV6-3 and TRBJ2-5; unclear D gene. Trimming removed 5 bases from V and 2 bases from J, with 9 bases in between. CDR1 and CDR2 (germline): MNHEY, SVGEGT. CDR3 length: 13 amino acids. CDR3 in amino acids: CASSKLTQETQYF. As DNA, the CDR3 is TGTGCCAGCAGTAAACTAACTCAAGAGACCCAGTACTTC.

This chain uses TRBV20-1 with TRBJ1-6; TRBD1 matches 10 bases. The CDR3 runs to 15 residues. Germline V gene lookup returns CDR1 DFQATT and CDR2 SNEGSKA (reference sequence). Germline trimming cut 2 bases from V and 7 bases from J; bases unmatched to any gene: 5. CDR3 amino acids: CSARNPGQGNSPLHF. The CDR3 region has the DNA TGCAGTGCTAGAAACCCGGGACAGGGGAATTCACCCCTCCACTTT.

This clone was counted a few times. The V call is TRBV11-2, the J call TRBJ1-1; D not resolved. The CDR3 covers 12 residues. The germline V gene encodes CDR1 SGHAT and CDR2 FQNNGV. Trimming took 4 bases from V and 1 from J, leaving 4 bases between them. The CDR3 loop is CASSWANTEAFF. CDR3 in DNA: TGTGCCAGCAGCTGGGCGAACACTGAAGCTTTCTTT.

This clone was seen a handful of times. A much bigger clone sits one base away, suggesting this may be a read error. For the CDR3, the DNA is TGTGCCAGTCGGGAGAGGGGCTACAATGAGCAGTTCTTC. Its protein product is CASRERGYNEQFF. The V gene is TRBV2, the J gene TRBJ2-1; a weak D match, TRBD2 (6 bases). This CDR3 comprises 13 residues. The V gene lost 9 bases and the J gene lost 3 bases, with 12 bases spanning the gap. Germline values: CDR1 SNHLY, CDR2 FYNNEI.

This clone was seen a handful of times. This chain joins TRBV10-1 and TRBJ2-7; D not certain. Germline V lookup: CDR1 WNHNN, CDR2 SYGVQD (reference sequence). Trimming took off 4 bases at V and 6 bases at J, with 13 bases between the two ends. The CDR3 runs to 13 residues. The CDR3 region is CASSGSTLGEQYF. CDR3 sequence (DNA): TGCGCCAGCAGTGGCTCGACACTTGGCGAGCAGTACTTC.

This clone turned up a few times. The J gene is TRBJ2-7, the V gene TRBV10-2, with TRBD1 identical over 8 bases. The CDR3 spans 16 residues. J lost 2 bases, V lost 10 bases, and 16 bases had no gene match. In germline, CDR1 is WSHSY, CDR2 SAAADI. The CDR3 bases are TGCGCCACAACAGGGGGTAGTACTTATTCAACCTACGAGCAGTACTTC. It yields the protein CATTGGSTYSTYEQYF.

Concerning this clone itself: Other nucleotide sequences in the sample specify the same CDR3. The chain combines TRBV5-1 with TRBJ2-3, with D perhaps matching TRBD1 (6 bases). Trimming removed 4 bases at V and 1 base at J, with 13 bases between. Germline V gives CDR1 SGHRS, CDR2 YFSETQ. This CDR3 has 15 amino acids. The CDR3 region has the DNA TGCGCCAGCAGCCGAGAGGACAGTCGCACAGATACGCAGTATTTT. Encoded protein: CASSREDSRTDTQYF.